This record concerns one T cell receptor (beta chain) sequence. Its antigen is unidentified. Unique molecular identifiers were used in preparing the TCRbeta library. TCRdb passed the PCR reads through MiXCR, listing each CDR3 protein once. The sample includes 610,000 or so distinct CDR3 sequences, more than 20% of them seen just once. The data belong to a study of T-cell reconstitution after alpha-beta-depleted transplantation in children. Findings and caveats of the study: Surviving recipient T cells and thymic progenitors underlay high day-60 TCRbeta diversity in some patients.

The CDR3 has 13 residues. Germline CDR1 and CDR2: DFQATT and SNEGSKA (reference sequence). V was pared by 6 bases and J by 0 bases, with 9 bases between. Source: PBMCs, taken before TCRalphabeta/CD19-depleted stem cell transplant. J is TRBJ2-1 and V is TRBV20-1; D is unresolved. The receptor's source is a boy younger than two with Wiskott-Aldrich syndrome, due to receive a stem cell transplant. DNA of the CDR3: TGCAGTGCGGCCTTTAGCTCCTACAATGAGCAGTTCTTC. Protein sequence: CSAAFSSYNEQFF.